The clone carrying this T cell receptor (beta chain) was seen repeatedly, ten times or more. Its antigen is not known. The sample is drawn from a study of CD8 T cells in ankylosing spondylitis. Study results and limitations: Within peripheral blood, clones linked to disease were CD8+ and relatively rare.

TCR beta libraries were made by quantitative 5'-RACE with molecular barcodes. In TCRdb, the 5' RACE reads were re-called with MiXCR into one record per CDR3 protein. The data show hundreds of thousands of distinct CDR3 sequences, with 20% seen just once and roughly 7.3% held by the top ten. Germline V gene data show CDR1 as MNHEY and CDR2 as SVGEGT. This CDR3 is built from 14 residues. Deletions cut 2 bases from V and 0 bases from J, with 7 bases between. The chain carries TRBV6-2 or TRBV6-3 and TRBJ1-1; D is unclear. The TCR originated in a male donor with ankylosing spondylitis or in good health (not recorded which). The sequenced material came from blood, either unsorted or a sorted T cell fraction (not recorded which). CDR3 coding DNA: TGTGCCAGCAGTTACAATCGGATGAACACTGAAGCTTTCTTT. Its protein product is CASSYNRMNTEAFF.